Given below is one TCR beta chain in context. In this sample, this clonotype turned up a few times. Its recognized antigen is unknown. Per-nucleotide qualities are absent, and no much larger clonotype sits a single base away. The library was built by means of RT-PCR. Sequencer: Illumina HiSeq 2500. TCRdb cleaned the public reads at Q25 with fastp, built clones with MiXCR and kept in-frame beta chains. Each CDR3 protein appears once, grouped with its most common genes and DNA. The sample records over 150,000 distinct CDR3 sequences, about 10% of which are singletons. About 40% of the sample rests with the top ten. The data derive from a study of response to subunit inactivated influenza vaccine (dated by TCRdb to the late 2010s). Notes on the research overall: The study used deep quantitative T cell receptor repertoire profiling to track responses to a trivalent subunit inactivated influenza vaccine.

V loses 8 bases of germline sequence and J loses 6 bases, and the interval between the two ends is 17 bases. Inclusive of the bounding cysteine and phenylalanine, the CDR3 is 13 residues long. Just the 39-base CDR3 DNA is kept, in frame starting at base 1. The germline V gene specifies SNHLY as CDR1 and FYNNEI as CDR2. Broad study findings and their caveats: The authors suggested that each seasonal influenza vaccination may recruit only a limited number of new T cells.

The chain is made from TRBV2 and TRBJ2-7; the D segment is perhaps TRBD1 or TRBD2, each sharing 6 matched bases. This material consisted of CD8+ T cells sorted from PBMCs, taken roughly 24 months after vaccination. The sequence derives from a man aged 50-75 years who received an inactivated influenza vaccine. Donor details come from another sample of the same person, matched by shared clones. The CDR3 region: CASGGGLAVEQYF. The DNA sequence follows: TGTGCCAGCGGAGGGGGATTAGCCGTCGAGCAGTACTTC. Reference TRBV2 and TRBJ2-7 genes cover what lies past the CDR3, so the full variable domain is EPEVTQTPSHQVTQMGQEVILRCVPISNHLYFYWYRQILGQKVEFLVSFYNNEISEKSEIFDDQFSVERPDGSNFTLKIRSTKLEDSAMYFCASGGGLAVEQYFGPGTRLTVT.